The 29 T cell receptor beta chains given below trace back to one sample, sequenced in a study of T cell responses to AZD1222 COVID-19 vaccine. Clones were sequenced by immunoSEQ multiplex PCR, and TCRdb holds only the in-frame ones, with some missing. The sample gives some 200,000 clones, roughly 92% of which show up once; roughly 3.5% is in the top ten. Sample: peripheral blood, taken 28 days after the second AZD1222 dose. The receptors originated from an adult who received the AZD1222 COVID-19 vaccine.

Notes on this clone: At one of its ends the junction is not consistent with the germline gene, which may arise from a read error. The genes are TRBV25-1 and TRBJ2-5, with D unclear. Germline loops: CDR1 MGHDK, CDR2 SYGVNS. CDR3 size: 13 residues. The chain's CDR3 is CASKLAREETQYF. CDR3 DNA: TGTGCCAGCAAATTGGCCCGAGAAGAAACCCAGTACTTC.

V gene TRBV25-1 combines with J gene TRBJ1-2; 8 positions agree with TRBD1. The CDR3 consists of 14 residues. V gave up 6 bases and J gave up 6 bases; unmatched junction bases: 9. CDR1 is MGHDK, CDR2 SYGVNS, per germline. The CDR3 spells CASSPGGQVDGYTF. CDR3 bases: TGTGCCAGCAGCCCTGGGGGACAGGTAGATGGCTACACCTTC.

V usage is TRBV28 and J usage is TRBJ2-1; TRBD2 is a possible D gene (6 bases). The length of the CDR3 is 14 residues. From germline, CDR1 is MDHEN and CDR2 SYDVKM. Trimming took off 6 bases at V and 6 bases at J, with 15 bases between the two ends. CDR3 protein: CASSGGPRGNEQFF. The CDR3 DNA follows: TGTGCCAGCAGCGGAGGGCCTAGGGGCAATGAGCAGTTCTTC.

The chain is built from TRBV18 and TRBJ2-5; 10 nucleotides line up with TRBD1. Trimming cost V 4 bases and J 4 bases; bases outside gene matches: 12. The CDR3 contains 17 residues. CDR1 is KGHSH and CDR2 is LQKENI in the germline V gene. The CDR3 loop reads CASSLQTTGGSAETQYF. The CDR3 DNA reads TGTGCCAGCTCACTCCAAACGACAGGGGGCTCCGCAGAGACCCAGTACTTC.

This clone was detected once. The chain joins TRBV19 to TRBJ1-1; D remains unclear. Germline V CDR1 and CDR2: LNHDA, SQIVND (reference sequence). The germline V and J ends were trimmed by 1 base and 1 base, with 7 bases remaining between them. There are 14 residues in the CDR3. CDR3: CASSIVGKNTEAFF. In DNA, the CDR3 is TGTGCCAGTAGTATAGTGGGGAAGAACACTGAAGCTTTCTTT.

The chain joins TRBV5-1 to TRBJ1-2; D may be TRBD1 (5 bases). With 3 bases removed from V and 8 bases from J, the gap between germline ends came to 20 bases. In germline, CDR1 is SGHRS, CDR2 YFSETQ. This CDR3 comprises 15 residues. This CDR3 is CASSSDSGPTGGYTF. CDR3 coding DNA: TGCGCCAGCAGCTCAGATTCGGGACCCACCGGCGGCTACACCTTC.

This sequence joins TRBV11-2 and TRBJ2-3; TRBD2 matches at 8 bases. There are 18 residues in the CDR3. Trimming removed 5 bases from V and 4 bases from J; junction bases left unmatched: 17. The germline CDR1 and CDR2 sequences are SGHAT and FQNNGV. The CDR3 DNA follows: TGTGCCAGCAGCCCCCGAAGAATAGCGGGAATCGAAGCAGATACGCAGTATTTT. This gives the protein CASSPRRIAGIEADTQYF.

This rearrangement joins TRBV7-9 to TRBJ1-2; 9 bases agree with TRBD1. The CDR3 contains 16 residues. Germline CDR1 SEHNR, CDR2 FQNEAQ (reference sequence). V trimming: 2 bases; J trimming: 6 bases; junction bases outside the gene matches: 10. The CDR3, as DNA: TGTGCCAGCAGCTTAATGGAGGGACAGGGAGGAAATGGCTACACCTTC. Protein: CASSLMEGQGGNGYTF.

The chain uses TRBV6-5 and TRBJ1-2, with TRBD1 identical over 7 bases. The germline CDR1 and CDR2 sequences are MNHEY and SVGAGI. J gave up 8 bases and V 6 bases, and 15 bases lay outside the gene matches. This CDR3 contains 15 residues. The CDR3 region has the DNA TGTGCCAGCAGCCCACCCGGGACAGCCGCAGTGGGCTACACCTTC. Protein: CASSPPGTAAVGYTF.

The V call is TRBV6-5, the J call TRBJ2-7; D is perhaps TRBD1 (6 bases). Germline V gene lookup returns CDR1 MNHEY and CDR2 SVGAGI. CDR3 length: 13 residues. The ends were cut back, 0 bases at V and 6 bases at J, with 9 bases in the middle. The CDR3 reads CASSYSGQIEQYF. Written as DNA, the CDR3 is TGTGCCAGCAGTTACTCAGGACAGATCGAGCAGTACTTC.

V gene TRBV7-2 combines with J gene TRBJ1-1; D may be TRBD1 (5 bases). The CDR3 is made up of 14 amino acids. Deletions cut 4 bases from V and 6 bases from J, with 15 bases between. Germline V lookup: CDR1 SGHTA, CDR2 FQGNSA. The CDR3 is CASSYLGGLSEAFF. CDR3 nucleotides: TGTGCCAGCAGCTACCTTGGGGGGTTGTCTGAAGCTTTCTTT.

This chain joins TRBV28 and TRBJ1-6, with a tentative D call TRBD1 (5 bases). This CDR3 contains 13 residues. V was trimmed by 6 bases and J by 9 bases, leaving 12 bases between them. Germline V gene lookup returns CDR1 MDHEN and CDR2 SYDVKM. For the CDR3, the DNA is TGTGCCAGCAGGGGCAGGGAGGGTTCACCCCTCCACTTT. This codes for CASRGREGSPLHF.

This chain links TRBV19 with TRBJ2-7; D unclear. Looked up from germline, CDR1 is LNHDA and CDR2 is SQIVND (reference sequence). V was clipped by 6 bases and J by 3 bases, with 15 bases between them. The CDR3 has 14 residues. The CDR3 sequence is CASSQTNPGYEQYF. The CDR3 bases are TGTGCCAGTAGCCAAACAAACCCAGGCTACGAGCAGTACTTC. Complete variable domain (other parts from reference TRBV19 and TRBJ2-7): DGGITQSPKYLFRKEGQNVTLSCEQNLNHDAMYWYRQDPGQGLRLIYYSQIVNDFQKGDIAEGYSVSREKKESFPLTVTSAQKNPTAFYLCASSQTNPGYEQYFGPGTRLTVT.

CDR3 DNA sequence: TGTGCCAGCAGCGTAGGACGGAACAACTATGGCTACACCTTC. Its translation: CASSVGRNNYGYTF. This chain uses TRBV9 with TRBJ1-2, with D hard to call. V shed 0 bases and J shed 2 bases, with 8 bases lying between them. This CDR3 contains 14 residues. Germline V CDR1 and CDR2: SGDLS, YYNGEE.

The count of this clone is one. The gene calls are TRBV27 and TRBJ2-7; TRBD1 might be the D (6 bases). CDR1 is MNHEY, CDR2 SMNVEV, per germline (reference sequence). The CDR3 runs to 12 residues. Trimming shortened V by 5 bases and J by 3 bases, and 8 bases separated the two germline ends. CDR3: CASSTGLYEQYF. The CDR3 region has the DNA TGTGCCAGCAGTACAGGGCTCTACGAGCAGTACTTC.

The chain uses TRBV9 and TRBJ2-1; possibly TRBD2 for D (6 bases). Germline values: CDR1 SGDLS, CDR2 YYNGEE. V shed 3 bases and J shed 8 bases, with 12 bases lying between them. The CDR3 loop spans 13 amino acids. This CDR3 is CASSAGGPDEQFF. The CDR3, as DNA: TGTGCCAGCAGCGCCGGAGGGCCTGATGAGCAGTTCTTC.

The chain uses TRBV19 and TRBJ2-3, with a tentative D call TRBD1 (6 bases). The CDR3 has 16 amino acids. Per the germline V gene, CDR1 is LNHDA and CDR2 is SQIVND (reference sequence). V gave up 4 bases and J gave up 0 bases, with 14 bases separating them. CDR3 amino acids: CASSNRTVSSTDTQYF. The CDR3 DNA reads TGTGCCAGTAGTAACAGGACAGTCTCAAGCACAGATACGCAGTATTTT.

This chain uses TRBV27 with TRBJ1-2; no clear D gene. This CDR3 is 13 amino acids long. The V end was cut by 2 bases, the J end by 2 bases, with 6 bases between. Germline loops: CDR1 MNHEY, CDR2 SMNVEV (reference sequence). CDR3 nucleotides: TGTGCCAGCAGTTTAGACATAAACTATGGCTACACCTTC. The encoded protein is CASSLDINYGYTF.

The chain carries TRBV12-3 or TRBV12-4 and TRBJ2-2; unclear D gene. The CDR3 runs to 11 residues. V shed 3 bases and J shed 6 bases, with 2 bases lying between them. In DNA form, the CDR3 reads TGTGCCAGCAGTTTGCCCGGGGAGCTGTTTTTT. Translation: CASSLPGELFF.

The chain employs TRBV11-3 and TRBJ2-1, with TRBD2 matching 7 bases. V lost 6 bases to trimming and J lost 7 bases; unmatched junction nucleotides: 6. CDR1 and CDR2 (germline): SGHNT, YENEEA. The CDR3 has 13 amino acids. The CDR3 region has the DNA TGTGCCAGCAGGGGAGGGTCGGGAAATGAGCAGTTCTTC. This sequence encodes CASRGGSGNEQFF.

This clone was seen just once. This rearrangement joins TRBV7-9 to TRBJ2-7, with 9 bases that match TRBD1. The CDR3 has 17 amino acids. Germline lookup yields CDR1 SEHNR and CDR2 FQNEAQ (reference sequence). Germline trimming cut 3 bases from V and 2 bases from J; bases unmatched to any gene: 11. The CDR3 nucleotides are TGTGCCAGCAGCTTCCCCAAAGACAGGGGGGCACCCTACGAGCAGTACTTC. Translated, it gives CASSFPKDRGAPYEQYF.

V gene TRBV2 combines with J gene TRBJ2-6; 8 bases agree with TRBD2. CDR1 SNHLY and CDR2 FYNNEI come from the germline V gene. The CDR3 extends over 16 amino acids. The V segment lost 7 bases and the J segment 2 bases; nucleotides outside the gene matches: 7. The CDR3 spells CASKGLDPPGANVLTF. The CDR3 DNA sequence: TGTGCCAGCAAGGGACTAGATCCCCCTGGGGCCAACGTCCTGACTTTC. The full variable domain, with the rest looked up from reference TRBV2 and TRBJ2-6, is EPEVTQTPSHQVTQMGQEVILRCVPISNHLYFYWYRQILGQKVEFLVSFYNNEISEKSEIFDDQFSVERPDGSNFTLKIRSTKLEDSAMYFCASKGLDPPGANVLTFGAGSRLTVL.

The chain uses TRBV10-2 and TRBJ2-3, with D hard to call. This CDR3 spans 14 amino acids. Trimming removed 3 bases at V and 6 bases at J, with 13 bases between. Per germline, CDR1 WSHSY and CDR2 SAAADI. CDR3 nucleotide sequence: TGCGCCAGCAGTGAAGGACGGGCTGCCGATACGCAGTATTTT. Encoded protein: CASSEGRAADTQYF.

The chain recombines TRBV28 with TRBJ1-2, with D unresolved. CDR1 and CDR2 from the germline V gene are MDHEN and SYDVKM. V lost 1 base and J 4 bases, leaving 10 bases between the germline ends. The CDR3 covers 14 residues. CDR3 protein: CASSLSVRFYGYTF. CDR3 bases: TGTGCCAGCAGTTTATCAGTCCGGTTCTATGGCTACACCTTC.

Concerning this clone: A read error may account for a junction end that differs from germline. The chain joins TRBV5-1 to TRBJ1-6, with D tentatively TRBD1 (5 bases). In germline, CDR1 is SGHRS, CDR2 YFSETQ. This CDR3 region has 16 residues. The CDR3 DNA reads TGCGCCAGCAGCGCCCGGGGGGGTGACGTTTATTCGCCCCTCCACTTT. Amino acid sequence: CASSARGGDVYSPLHF.

The chain uses TRBV7-2 and TRBJ1-2, with a possible D match to TRBD1 (5 bases). Germline CDR1 and CDR2: SGHTA and FQGNSA. The length of the CDR3 is 14 residues. Deletions cut 5 bases from V and 8 bases from J, with 18 bases between. The CDR3 region is CASSRPDTKGGYTF. The CDR3 DNA is TGTGCCAGCAGCCGCCCGGACACGAAGGGCGGCTACACCTTC.

The V call is TRBV28, the J call TRBJ1-2, with a weak D call TRBD1 (5 bases). The germline CDR1 and CDR2 sequences are MDHEN and SYDVKM. The CDR3 is 15 residues long. V was cut by 5 bases and J by 4 bases, with 17 bases left in between. CDR3 nucleotides: TGTGCCAGCAGTCTCGGGAGGGCAGGGAGCTATGGCTACACCTTC. This translates into CASSLGRAGSYGYTF.

As to this clone: Other DNA sequences of this sample code for an identical CDR3. The chain joins TRBV12-3 or TRBV12-4 to TRBJ2-2; D gene ambiguous. There are 12 residues in the CDR3. V lost 4 bases to trimming and J lost 5 bases, with 5 bases between them. The CDR3 reads CASSWGTGELFF. The CDR3 DNA follows: TGTGCCAGCAGTTGGGGAACCGGGGAGCTGTTTTTT.

The gene calls are TRBV5-4 and TRBJ1-1; D possibly corresponds to TRBD1 (6 bases). Looked up from germline, CDR1 is SGHNT and CDR2 is YYREEE (reference sequence). V lost 4 bases and J lost 3, with 16 bases in between. The CDR3 has 15 amino acids. The CDR3 region has the DNA TGTGCCAGCAGCCCGGACGGGACACGACACACTGAAGCTTTCTTT. This gives the protein CASSPDGTRHTEAFF.